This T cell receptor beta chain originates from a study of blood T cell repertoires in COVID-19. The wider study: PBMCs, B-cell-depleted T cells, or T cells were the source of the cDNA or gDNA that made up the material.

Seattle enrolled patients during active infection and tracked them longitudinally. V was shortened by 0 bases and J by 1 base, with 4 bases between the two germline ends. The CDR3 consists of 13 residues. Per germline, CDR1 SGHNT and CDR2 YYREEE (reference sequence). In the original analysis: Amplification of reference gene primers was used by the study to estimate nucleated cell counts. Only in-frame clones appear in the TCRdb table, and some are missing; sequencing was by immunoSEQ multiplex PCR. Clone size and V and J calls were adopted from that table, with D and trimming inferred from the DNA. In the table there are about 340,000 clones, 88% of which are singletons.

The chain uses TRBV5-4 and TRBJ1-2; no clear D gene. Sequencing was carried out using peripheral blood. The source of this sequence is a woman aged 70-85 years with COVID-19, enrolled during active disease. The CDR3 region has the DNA TGTGCCAGCAGCTTGGACAATAACTATGGCTACACCTTC. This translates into CASSLDNNYGYTF.